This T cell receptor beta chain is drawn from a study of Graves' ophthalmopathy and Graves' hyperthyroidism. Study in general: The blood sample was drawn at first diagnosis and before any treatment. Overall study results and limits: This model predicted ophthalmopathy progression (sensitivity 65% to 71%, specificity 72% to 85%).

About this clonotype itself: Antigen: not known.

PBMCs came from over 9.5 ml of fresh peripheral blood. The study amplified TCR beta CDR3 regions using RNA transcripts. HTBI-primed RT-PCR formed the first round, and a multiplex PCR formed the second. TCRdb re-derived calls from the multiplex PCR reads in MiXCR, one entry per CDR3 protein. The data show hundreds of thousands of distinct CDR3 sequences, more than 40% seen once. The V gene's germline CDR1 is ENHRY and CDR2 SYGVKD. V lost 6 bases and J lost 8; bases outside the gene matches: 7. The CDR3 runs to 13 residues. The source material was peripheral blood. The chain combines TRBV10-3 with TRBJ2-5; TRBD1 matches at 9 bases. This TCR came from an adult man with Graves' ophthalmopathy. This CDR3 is CAIRGQGGYTQYF. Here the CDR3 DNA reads TGTGCCATCAGGGGACAGGGAGGATACACCCAGTACTTC.